These 29 T cell receptor beta chains were sequenced from one sample in a study of blood T cell repertoires in COVID-19. Some clones are missing from TCRdb's copy, which holds only in-frame ones; the method was immunoSEQ multiplex PCR. The table has some 82,000 clones, around 86% seen once. Source material: peripheral blood. The receptors here all came from a man older than 75 with acute or convalescent COVID-19.

The chain links TRBV28 to TRBJ1-1, with TRBD1 matching over 11 bases. V was pared by 6 bases and J by 11 bases, with 8 bases of the junction left unmatched. The CDR3 loop spans 13 amino acids. In germline, CDR1 is MDHEN, CDR2 SYDVKM. The CDR3 DNA sequence: TGTGCCAGCAGCAGGGACAGGGGGTTCCAGGCTTTCTTT. Protein: CASSRDRGFQAFF.

The rearrangement links TRBV24-1 to TRBJ2-1, with D perhaps matching TRBD1 (5 bases). Trimming took off 1 base at V and 10 bases at J, with 7 bases between the two ends. The CDR3 is 12 amino acids. Germline V gene data show CDR1 as KGHDR and CDR2 as SFDVKD. The CDR3 DNA is TGTGCCACCAGTGATTTTACAGGAGAGCAGTTCTTC. Translation: CATSDFTGEQFF.

The chain uses TRBV29-1 and TRBJ1-4, with 7 bases lining up with TRBD1. V was pared by 7 bases and J by 3 bases, with 8 bases of the junction left unmatched. Germline V lookup: CDR1 SQVTM, CDR2 ANQGSEA. The CDR3 consists of 14 residues. CDR3 sequence reads: CSGGRGTANEKLFF. The CDR3 nucleotides read TGCAGCGGAGGAAGGGGGACAGCTAATGAAAAACTGTTTTTT. Based on the CDR3 plus reference TRBV29-1 and TRBJ1-4, the full variable domain is SAVISQKPSRDICQRGTSLTIQCQVDSQVTMMFWYRQQPGQSLTLIATANQGSEATYESGFVIDKFPISRPNLTFSTLTVSNMSPEDSSIYLCSGGRGTANEKLFFGSGTQLSVL.

The chain uses TRBV28 and TRBJ1-5, with TRBD1 matching 9 bases. CDR1 is MDHEN and CDR2 is SYDVKM in the germline V gene. This CDR3 has 14 residues. V trimming: 2 bases; J trimming: 5 bases; junction bases outside the gene matches: 1. DNA for the CDR3: TGTGCCAGCAGTTTAGACAGGGGGTATCAGCCCCAGCATTTT. This translates into CASSLDRGYQPQHF.

This rearrangement joins TRBV5-6 to TRBJ1-1, with 7 bases identical to TRBD1. There are 14 residues in the CDR3. V shed 3 bases, J shed 1 base, and the junction held 3 bases outside the gene matches. Germline V gene data show CDR1 as SGHDT and CDR2 as YYEEEE. The CDR3 is CASSWDRQNTEAFF. CDR3 nucleotides: TGTGCCAGCAGCTGGGACAGACAGAACACTGAAGCTTTCTTT. The full variable domain, in which reference TRBV5-6 and TRBJ1-1 provide the parts outside the CDR3, is DAGVTQSPTHLIKTRGQQVTLRCSPKSGHDTVSWYQQALGQGPQFIFQYYEEEERQRGNFPDRFSGHQFPNYSSELNVNALLLGDSALYLCASSWDRQNTEAFFGQGTRLTVV.

The chain joins TRBV20-1 to TRBJ2-1; D gene ambiguous. CDR1 is DFQATT, CDR2 SNEGSKA, per germline (reference sequence). The CDR3 sequence is 10 residues long. As DNA, the CDR3 is TGCAGCCTCGTCCGGGATGAGCAGTTCTTC. Protein: CSLVRDEQFF.

The chain uses TRBV18 and TRBJ1-2, with 8 bases lining up with TRBD1. Looked up from germline, CDR1 is KGHSH and CDR2 is LQKENI. This CDR3 contains 15 residues. Trimming cost V 4 bases and J 0 bases; bases outside gene matches: 4. CDR3 sequence: CASSLGQDSNYGYTF. The CDR3 DNA follows: TGTGCCAGCTCACTGGGACAGGACTCTAACTATGGCTACACCTTC.

This rearrangement joins TRBV7-9 to TRBJ2-7; 7 nucleotides line up with TRBD2. V lost 3 bases and J lost 0; bases outside the gene matches: 11. The CDR3 is made up of 17 amino acids. Germline lookup yields CDR1 SEHNR and CDR2 FQNEAQ (reference sequence). In DNA form, the CDR3 reads TGTGCCAGCAGCTTCTACTTTACTAGCGCAACCTCCTACGAGCAGTACTTC. It encodes CASSFYFTSATSYEQYF.

The chain has TRBV5-1 and TRBJ1-1, with D unclear. CDR3 size: 15 residues. Trimming cost V 0 bases and J 1 base, with 10 bases left between them. In germline, CDR1 is SGHRS, CDR2 YFSETQ. This chain's CDR3 is CASSLGLYGNTEAFF. CDR3 coding DNA: TGCGCCAGCAGCTTGGGACTTTATGGGAACACTGAAGCTTTCTTT.

This chain uses TRBV5-1 with TRBJ2-1; 8 bases are a match to TRBD1. V was clipped by 2 bases and J by 5 bases; unmatched bases: 3. CDR1 is SGHRS, CDR2 YFSETQ, per germline. The CDR3 has 14 residues. The CDR3 is CASSLGQGNNEQFF. The CDR3 nucleotides read TGCGCCAGCAGCTTAGGACAGGGTAACAATGAGCAGTTCTTC.

The chain employs TRBV5-1 and TRBJ1-4, with 7 bases aligning to TRBD1. CDR1 and CDR2 (germline): SGHRS, YFSETQ. V shed 5 bases, J shed 5 bases, and the junction held 6 bases outside the gene matches. The CDR3 consists of 14 residues. CDR3 sequence reads: CASRQGLGNEKLFF. As DNA, the CDR3 is TGCGCCAGCAGACAGGGGTTGGGGAATGAAAAACTGTTTTTT.

There are a few counts of this clone. The gene calls are TRBV19 and TRBJ1-4; weak D call: TRBD1 (5 bases). The V gene lost 8 bases and the J gene lost 0 bases, with 7 bases spanning the gap. Looked up from germline, CDR1 is LNHDA and CDR2 is SQIVND (reference sequence). This CDR3 is 13 amino acids long. CDR3 DNA sequence: TGTGCCAGTCGGGGGGCAACTAATGAAAAACTGTTTTTT. Amino acid sequence: CASRGATNEKLFF.

This clone was counted a few times. J is TRBJ1-1 and V is TRBV5-1; no clear D gene. The CDR3 sequence is 13 residues long. V lost 0 bases and J 1 base, leaving 4 bases between the germline ends. The germline CDR1 and CDR2 sequences are SGHRS and YFSETQ. As DNA, the CDR3 is TGCGCCAGCAGCTTGGGCGGGAACACTGAAGCTTTCTTT. Translated: CASSLGGNTEAFF.

The genes are TRBV3-1 (or the pseudogene TRBV3-2) and TRBJ2-7; 9 bases are shared with TRBD2. Germline lookup yields CDR1 LGHDT and CDR2 YNNKEL (reference sequence). The junction had 5 bases not matched to a gene; V was cut back by 1 base and J by 10 bases. This CDR3 spans 13 amino acids. The CDR3, as DNA: TGTGCCAGCAGCCAAGGGATAGCGGGAGCCCAGTACTTC. This encodes CASSQGIAGAQYF.

The rearrangement uses TRBV15 and TRBJ1-5, with TRBD1 matching over 10 bases. The germline gives CDR1 LNHNV, CDR2 YYDKDF (reference sequence). The CDR3 is 17 residues long. The ends lost 5 bases at V and 0 bases at J; junction bases unmatched: 7. As DNA, the CDR3 is TGTGCCACCAGCGGAACGGGACAGGGGATTAGCAATCAGCCCCAGCATTTT. Translating gives CATSGTGQGISNQPQHF.

The rearrangement uses TRBV2 and TRBJ2-2, with 8 bases lining up with TRBD2. The CDR3 spans 16 residues. The V gene end was trimmed by 6 bases and the J gene end by 0 bases; junction bases not matched to a gene: 6. The germline gives CDR1 SNHLY, CDR2 FYNNEI. CDR3 sequence reads: CASSRTSPANTGELFF. In nucleotides, the CDR3 is TGTGCCAGCAGCCGGACTAGCCCAGCGAACACCGGGGAGCTGTTTTTT. The variable domain in full, with the rest retrieved from reference TRBV2 and TRBJ2-2, is EPEVTQTPSHQVTQMGQEVILRCVPISNHLYFYWYRQILGQKVEFLVSFYNNEISEKSEIFDDQFSVERPDGSNFTLKIRSTKLEDSAMYFCASSRTSPANTGELFFGEGSRLTVL.

CDR3 in amino acids: CASSPPGQGPYEQYF. In DNA, the CDR3 is TGTGCCAGCAGTCCGCCGGGACAGGGACCCTACGAGCAGTACTTC. The gene calls are TRBV28 and TRBJ2-7, with 9 bases that match TRBD1. Germline loops: CDR1 MDHEN, CDR2 SYDVKM. V was pared by 5 bases and J by 2 bases, with 7 bases of the junction left unmatched. The CDR3 is 15 amino acids.

The chain carries TRBV7-2 and TRBJ1-4; possibly TRBD1 for D (6 bases). This CDR3 has 14 amino acids. Germline CDR1 reads SGHTA; CDR2 reads FQGNSA. With 3 bases removed from V and 7 bases from J, the gap between germline ends came to 12 bases. CDR3 sequence reads: CASSFRRGGEKLFF. CDR3 nucleotides: TGTGCCAGCAGCTTTCGACGAGGGGGTGAAAAACTGTTTTTT.

This clone was seen just once. The genes are TRBV18 and TRBJ1-4, with 7 bases that match TRBD1. Germline-derived CDR1 and CDR2 are KGHSH and LQKENI. This CDR3 spans 16 amino acids. With 2 bases clipped from V and 2 bases from J, the junction kept 5 bases outside the gene matches. DNA of the CDR3: TGTGCCAGCTCACCAACACAGGGGCCCACTAATGAAAAACTGTTTTTT. Encoded protein: CASSPTQGPTNEKLFF. Complete variable domain (other parts from reference TRBV18 and TRBJ1-4): NAGVMQNPRHLVRRRGQEARLRCSPMKGHSHVYWYRQLPEEGLKFMVYLQKENIIDESGMPKERFSAEFPKEGPSILRIQQVVRGDSAAYFCASSPTQGPTNEKLFFGSGTQLSVL.

The chain joins TRBV15 to TRBJ1-4; D is unresolved. The CDR3 is 15 amino acids. CDR1 is LNHNV and CDR2 is YYDKDF in the germline V gene (reference sequence). V was shortened by 0 bases and J by 5 bases, with 10 bases between the two germline ends. CDR3 in amino acids: CATSRDRLLNEKLFF. The CDR3 DNA reads as TGTGCCACCAGCAGAGATAGACTATTAAATGAAAAACTGTTTTTT.

This clone was recorded only once. J is TRBJ2-3 and V is TRBV7-9; 11 bases map to TRBD2. Germline CDR1 is SEHNR and CDR2 is FQNEAQ (reference sequence). V lost 10 bases to trimming and J lost 2 bases; unmatched junction nucleotides: 2. CDR3 length: 13 amino acids. CDR3 sequence reads: CATTSGNTDTQYF. The CDR3 DNA is TGTGCCACGACTAGCGGGAACACAGATACGCAGTATTTT. Supplemented by reference TRBV7-9 and TRBJ2-3, the full variable domain reads DTGVSQNPRHKITKRGQNVTFRCDPISEHNRLYWYRQTLGQGPEFLTYFQNEAQLEKSRLLSDRFSAERPKGSFSTLEIQRTEQGDSAMYLCATTSGNTDTQYFGPGTRLTVL.

The chain recombines TRBV25-1 with TRBJ2-7, with 10 bases matching TRBD1. With 9 bases clipped from V and 6 bases from J, the junction kept 8 bases outside the gene matches. Germline V gene sequence: CDR1 MGHDK, CDR2 SYGVNS. This CDR3 is 13 amino acids long. The CDR3: CARDRQGAGEQYF. In DNA, the CDR3 is TGTGCCAGAGACCGACAGGGGGCGGGCGAGCAGTACTTC.

This clone has a count of ten or more. J is TRBJ2-3 and V is TRBV7-8; maybe TRBD2 (5 bases). Trimming removed 5 bases at V and 0 bases at J, with 12 bases between. From germline, CDR1 is SGHVS and CDR2 FQNEAQ. The CDR3 has 15 residues. The CDR3 sequence: CASSQRERSTDTQYF. The CDR3 DNA is TGTGCCAGCAGCCAACGGGAACGGAGCACAGATACGCAGTATTTT.

This clone is a singleton in its sample. Other DNA variants within this sample encode the same CDR3. This rearrangement joins TRBV5-1 to TRBJ1-5; D is perhaps TRBD1 (5 bases). V lost 5 bases and J lost 4, with 16 bases in between. The germline CDR1 and CDR2 sequences are SGHRS and YFSETQ. The CDR3 runs to 15 residues. As DNA, the CDR3 is TGCGCCAGCAGTCCGGTTGGGGGAGGGAATCAGCCCCAGCATTTT. As protein: CASSPVGGGNQPQHF. The entire variable domain, with the rest obtained from reference TRBV5-1 and TRBJ1-5, is as follows: KAGVTQTPRYLIKTRGQQVTLSCSPISGHRSVSWYQQTPGQGLQFLFEYFSETQRNKGNFPGRFSGRQFSNSRSEMNVSTLELGDSALYLCASSPVGGGNQPQHFGDGTRLSIL.

The chain links TRBV19 to TRBJ2-7, with 11 bases that match TRBD1. CDR1 and CDR2 (germline): LNHDA, SQIVND (reference sequence). There are 13 residues in the CDR3. With 7 bases clipped from V and 4 bases from J, the junction kept 3 bases outside the gene matches. CDR3 sequence (DNA): TGTGCCAGTAACGGACAGGGGGCTTACGAGCAGTACTTC. This sequence encodes CASNGQGAYEQYF.

This clone was counted a few times. This chain connects TRBV18 to TRBJ1-1; D gene ambiguous. V was cut by 3 bases and J by 2 bases, with 7 bases left in between. The CDR3 is made up of 13 amino acids. The germline V gene has CDR1 KGHSH and CDR2 LQKENI. This CDR3 reads CASSPSGNTEAFF. In DNA, the CDR3 is TGTGCCAGCTCACCGAGTGGTAACACTGAAGCTTTCTTT.

Here the CDR3 reads CASSSPGGSIDTQYF. The CDR3 DNA reads TGTGCCAGCAGTTCCCCCGGCGGGAGTATAGATACGCAGTATTTT. V and J are TRBV27 and TRBJ2-3; 7 nucleotides match TRBD2. The germline V gene has CDR1 MNHEY and CDR2 SMNVEV (reference sequence). CDR3 length: 15 amino acids. The V and J ends lost 4 bases and 5 bases, in that order; junction bases with no gene match: 9.

The rearrangement uses TRBV9 and TRBJ1-1; no reliable D call. The CDR3 contains 14 residues. CDR1 SGDLS and CDR2 YYNGEE come from the germline V gene. Trimming took 0 bases from V and 1 from J, leaving 7 bases between them. The CDR3 coding sequence is TGTGCCAGCAGCGTAGTCCCCGGGAACACTGAAGCTTTCTTT. It is translated as CASSVVPGNTEAFF.

The chain couples TRBV12-5 to TRBJ1-5, with no clear D. Germline V gene sequence: CDR1 LGHNT, CDR2 FRNRAP. The CDR3 spans 13 residues. V was shortened by 1 base and J by 6 bases, with 7 bases between the two germline ends. The chain's CDR3 is CASGLGGPQPQHF. The CDR3 DNA is TGTGCTAGTGGTTTGGGAGGCCCTCAGCCCCAGCATTTT. The complete variable domain, with remaining parts taken from reference TRBV12-5 and TRBJ1-5, reads DARVTQTPRHKVTEMGQEVTMRCQPILGHNTVFWYRQTMMQGLELLAYFRNRAPLDDSGMPKDRFSAEMPDATLATLKIQPSEPRDSAVYFCASGLGGPQPQHFGDGTRLSIL.